Included here is one TCR beta chain sequence, with context. The antigen remains undetermined. These data originate in a study of T cells in pancreatic ductal adenocarcinoma. Surgery without prior neoadjuvant therapy was the treatment of the selected pancreatic ductal adenocarcinoma patients. Germline CDR1 reads LGHNA; CDR2 reads YNFKEQ. With V trimmed by 1 base and J by 1 base, 10 bases remained unmatched. This CDR3 is built from 19 residues. Clones were read by immunoSEQ multiplex PCR, and TCRdb kept only the in-frame ones, dropping some. The sample has several thousand clones, approximately 71% seen once; the top ten hold approximately 13%. The study, taken as a whole, reports: Mean clonality was about 0.11 in tumors and approximately 0.072 in blood, not significantly different. Tumors hold more CD45RO+ effector T cells, which may bias toward lower diversity.

The J gene is TRBJ2-6, the V gene TRBV4-2; 7 bases align to TRBD1. The sequence came from a human donor with pancreatic ductal adenocarcinoma. The sample was pancreatic tumor tissue. The DNA of the CDR3 is TGTGCCAGCAGCCAAGTGGGACCAGGGGGTGGATCTGGGGCCAACGTCCTGACTTTC. Translation: CASSQVGPGGGSGANVLTF.